This is a list of T cell receptor beta chains from one sample in a study of cytomegalovirus exposure and HLA in healthy donors. The assay was immunoSEQ multiplex PCR, and TCRdb's table has in-frame clones only and misses some. The sample includes tens of thousands of clones, roughly nine tenths of them seen just once. Source material: PBMCs. All receptors come from a man younger than 35 in good health and CMV-seronegative. Both conserved end residues are part of each CDR3. The order of the fields is CDR3 protein, CDR3 DNA, D gene, J gene, clone size, V gene. D genes are given only for firm matches. Only part of the rows carry a size: once, few, many, or a class if the clone is expanded.

cdr3_aa: CASSLLIVDTQYF
cdr3_nt: TGTGCCAGCAGCTTGTTAATCGTCGATACGCAGTATTTT
d_call: -
j_call: TRBJ2-3
clone_size: -
v_call: TRBV5-6

cdr3_aa: CASSLLNPGGTGELFF
cdr3_nt: TGTGCCAGCAGCCTCCTTAACCCGGGGGGCACCGGGGAGCTGTTTTTT
d_call: TRBD2
j_call: TRBJ2-2
clone_size: once
v_call: TRBV7-6

cdr3_aa: CASSLLAGQETQYF
cdr3_nt: TGCGCCAGCAGCTTGCTAGCGGGTCAAGAGACCCAGTACTTC
d_call: TRBD2
j_call: TRBJ2-5
clone_size: -
v_call: TRBV5-1

cdr3_aa: CASSPRWSGMNTEAFF
cdr3_nt: TGTGCCAGCAGCCCTCGATGGAGCGGCATGAACACTGAAGCTTTCTTT
d_call: -
j_call: TRBJ1-1
clone_size: once
v_call: TRBV5-4

cdr3_aa: CATSGGTSTDTQYF
cdr3_nt: TGTGCCACCAGCGGCGGAACTAGCACAGATACGCAGTATTTT
d_call: -
j_call: TRBJ2-3
clone_size: -
v_call: TRBV15

cdr3_aa: CASSLTTGGPTDTQYF
cdr3_nt: TGTGCCAGCAGCTTAACAACGGGAGGGCCTACAGATACGCAGTATTTT
d_call: TRBD2
j_call: TRBJ2-3
clone_size: -
v_call: TRBV5-6

cdr3_aa: CASREVTISYEQYF
cdr3_nt: TGTGCCAGCCGAGAGGTGACCATCTCCTACGAGCAGTACTTC
d_call: -
j_call: TRBJ2-7
clone_size: once
v_call: TRBV28

cdr3_aa: CASSLGGALAGRETQYF
cdr3_nt: TGCGCCAGCAGCTTGGGGGGGGCTCTAGCGGGAAGAGAGACCCAGTACTTC
d_call: TRBD2
j_call: TRBJ2-5
clone_size: once
v_call: TRBV5-1

cdr3_aa: CASSSGLAGTDTQYF
cdr3_nt: TGTGCCAGCAGCTCCGGACTAGCGGGCACAGATACGCAGTATTTT
d_call: TRBD2
j_call: TRBJ2-3
clone_size: -
v_call: TRBV5-6

cdr3_aa: CASSVGTGGIPYEQYF
cdr3_nt: TGTGCCAGTAGTGTCGGGACAGGGGGTATTCCCTACGAGCAGTACTTC
d_call: TRBD1
j_call: TRBJ2-7
clone_size: -
v_call: TRBV19

cdr3_aa: CASSLADNSYNEQFF
cdr3_nt: TGTGCCAGTAGTTTAGCGGACAACTCCTACAATGAGCAGTTCTTC
d_call: -
j_call: TRBJ2-1
clone_size: -
v_call: TRBV19

cdr3_aa: CASSGLGTDTQYF
cdr3_nt: TGTGCCAGCAGCGGACTTGGCACGGATACGCAGTATTTT
d_call: -
j_call: TRBJ2-3
clone_size: -
v_call: TRBV6-5

cdr3_aa: CASSLTRGSTDTQYF
cdr3_nt: TGTGCCAGCAGCCTCACTCGGGGAAGCACAGATACGCAGTATTTT
d_call: -
j_call: TRBJ2-3
clone_size: once
v_call: TRBV2

cdr3_aa: CASSHLGTVYNQPQHF
cdr3_nt: TGCGCCAGCAGTCATCTCGGGACAGTCTACAATCAGCCCCAGCATTTT
d_call: TRBD1
j_call: TRBJ1-5
clone_size: -
v_call: TRBV23-1

cdr3_aa: CASSLTGRVYEQYF
cdr3_nt: TGTGCCAGCAGCTTAACAGGGAGGGTCTACGAGCAGTACTTC
d_call: -
j_call: TRBJ2-7
clone_size: -
v_call: TRBV7-9

cdr3_aa: CASSLEGTGTEISYEQYF
cdr3_nt: TGTGCCAGCAGCTTGGAAGGAACCGGGACAGAGATTTCCTACGAGCAGTACTTC
d_call: TRBD1
j_call: TRBJ2-7
clone_size: -
v_call: TRBV5-8

cdr3_aa: CASSLTSATYEQYF
cdr3_nt: TGTGCCAGCAGCCTGACTAGCGCGACCTACGAGCAGTACTTC
d_call: TRBD2
j_call: TRBJ2-7
clone_size: -
v_call: TRBV7-6